The present TCR beta chain was sequenced within a study of blood T cell repertoires in COVID-19. Participant-reported clinical history was the basis for cohort assignment. CDR1 is SGHNT, CDR2 YENEEA, per germline. V was trimmed by 0 bases and J by 7 bases, leaving 9 bases between them. The CDR3 spans 13 residues. This clone was picked up a small number of times. Authors' analysis steps: The authors estimated nucleated cell counts from reference gene primer amplification. The assay was immunoSEQ multiplex PCR, and TCRdb's table has in-frame clones only and misses some. Clonal size and the V and J genes are those of that table, whereas D and trimming came from the DNA. Of about 220,000 clones in the sample, roughly 80% were seen once.

V is TRBV11-3 and J is TRBJ1-1; D is unclear. This receptor was obtained from a woman in her forties or fifties who had been exposed to COVID-19. Sequenced material: PBMCs or T cells enriched from blood (not recorded which). The CDR3 loop reads CASSLDGSGEAFF. DNA of the CDR3: TGTGCCAGCAGCTTAGATGGAAGCGGTGAAGCTTTCTTT.